One sample yielded the 7 T cell receptor beta chains listed below, sequenced in a study of blood T cell repertoires in COVID-19. Sequenced by immunoSEQ multiplex PCR; TCRdb stores in-frame clones only, minus some. The sample contains about 300,000 clones, about nine tenths of which appear only once. Sequences were obtained from peripheral blood. These receptors were collected from a man aged 18 to 30 with active or convalescent COVID-19.

This chain connects TRBV5-4 to TRBJ1-3, with D unresolved. Per germline, CDR1 SGHNT and CDR2 YYREEE (reference sequence). V was trimmed by 4 bases and J by 2 bases, leaving 7 bases between them. The CDR3 is 13 residues long. This CDR3 is CASSRGTGNTIYF. The CDR3 nucleotides read TGTGCCAGCAGCCGGGGAACTGGAAACACCATATATTTT.

The genes are TRBV5-4 and TRBJ2-5, with TRBD1 as a possible D gene (5 bases). The V end was cut by 3 bases, the J end by 5 bases, with 14 bases between. The CDR3 extends over 14 amino acids. CDR1 is SGHNT and CDR2 is YYREEE in the germline V gene (reference sequence). CDR3 residues: CASSSRQGSETQYF. The CDR3, as DNA: TGTGCCAGCAGCTCGCGTCAGGGTTCTGAGACCCAGTACTTC.

This clone was counted only a few times. The CDR3, as DNA: TGTGCCAGCTCTAGCGGGGCGGGATCCGGGGAGCTGTTTTTT. Translation gives CASSSGAGSGELFF. V gene TRBV5-4 combines with J gene TRBJ2-2, with TRBD2 matching over 9 bases. Trimming took 7 bases from V and 6 from J; bases not matched to a gene: 7. Germline V gene lookup returns CDR1 SGHNT and CDR2 YYREEE (reference sequence). The CDR3 runs to 14 residues.

The chain joins TRBV11-3 to TRBJ2-2, with D maybe TRBD1 (6 bases). The CDR3 loop spans 14 amino acids. CDR1 is SGHNT, CDR2 YENEEA, per germline. The V gene lost 0 bases and the J gene lost 7 bases, with 9 bases spanning the gap. This chain's CDR3 is CASSLDLDSGELFF. Here the CDR3 DNA reads TGTGCCAGCAGCTTAGATCTGGACAGCGGGGAGCTGTTTTTT. Drawing the rest from reference TRBV11-3 and TRBJ2-2, the complete variable domain is EAGVVQSPRYKIIEKKQPVAFWCNPISGHNTLYWYLQNLGQGPELLIRYENEEAVDDSQLPKDRFSAERLKGVDSTLKIQPAELGDSAVYLCASSLDLDSGELFFGEGSRLTVL.

The genes are TRBV6-2 or TRBV6-3 and TRBJ2-2, with a possible D match to TRBD1 (5 bases). The CDR3 contains 17 residues. V shed 0 bases and J shed 3 bases, with 14 bases lying between them. In germline, CDR1 is MNHEY, CDR2 SVGEGT. DNA for the CDR3: TGTGCCAGCAGTTACTCGAATTCAGGGTCATACACCGGGGAGCTGTTTTTT. Translating it yields CASSYSNSGSYTGELFF.

The chain is built from TRBV7-8 and TRBJ2-7; D is unresolved. This CDR3 is 15 amino acids long. CDR1 and CDR2 (germline): SGHVS, FQNEAQ. Trimming took off 6 bases at V and 4 bases at J, with 19 bases between the two ends. CDR3: CASRLSASPIYEQYF. The CDR3 nucleotides are TGTGCCAGCAGATTAAGCGCCAGCCCGATTTACGAGCAGTACTTC.

The V gene is TRBV5-1, the J gene TRBJ1-5, with 10 nucleotides matching TRBD1. V was clipped by 3 bases and J by 5 bases; unmatched bases: 8. The CDR3 covers 16 residues. CDR1 and CDR2 from the germline V gene are SGHRS and YFSETQ. As DNA, the CDR3 is TGCGCCAGCAGCTACTCACCGGGACAGGGGTATCAGCCCCAGCATTTT. Translated: CASSYSPGQGYQPQHF.